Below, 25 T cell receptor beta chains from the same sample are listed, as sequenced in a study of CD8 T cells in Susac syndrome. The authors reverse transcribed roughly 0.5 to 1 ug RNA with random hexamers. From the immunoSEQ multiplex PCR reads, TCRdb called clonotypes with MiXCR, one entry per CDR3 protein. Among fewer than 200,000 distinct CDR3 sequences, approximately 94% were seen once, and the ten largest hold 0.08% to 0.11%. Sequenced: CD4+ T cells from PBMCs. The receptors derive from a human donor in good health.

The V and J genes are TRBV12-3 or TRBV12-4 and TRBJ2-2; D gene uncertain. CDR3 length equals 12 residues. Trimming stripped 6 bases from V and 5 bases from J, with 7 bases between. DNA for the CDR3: TGTGCCAGCAGCGATGGAACCGGGGAGCTGTTTTTT. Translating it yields CASSDGTGELFF.

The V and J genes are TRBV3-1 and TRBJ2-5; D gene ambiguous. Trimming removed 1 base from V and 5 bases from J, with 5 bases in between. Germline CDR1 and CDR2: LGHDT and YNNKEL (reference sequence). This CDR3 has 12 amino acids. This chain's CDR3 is CASSQGPETQYF. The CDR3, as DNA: TGTGCCAGCAGCCAAGGCCCCGAGACCCAGTACTTC.

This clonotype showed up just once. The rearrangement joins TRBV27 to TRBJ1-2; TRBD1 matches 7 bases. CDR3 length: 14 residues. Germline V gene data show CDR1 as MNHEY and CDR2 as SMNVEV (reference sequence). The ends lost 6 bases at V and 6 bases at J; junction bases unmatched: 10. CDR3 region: CASSLGTASDGYTF. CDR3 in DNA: TGTGCCAGCAGCCTAGGGACAGCCTCTGATGGCTACACCTTC.

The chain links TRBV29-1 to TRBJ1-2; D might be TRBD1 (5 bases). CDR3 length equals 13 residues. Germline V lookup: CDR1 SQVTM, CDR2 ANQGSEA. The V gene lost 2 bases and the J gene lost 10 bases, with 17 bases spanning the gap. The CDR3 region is CSVEIGQGNPYTF. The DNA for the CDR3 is TGCAGCGTTGAAATTGGCCAGGGAAATCCCTACACCTTC.

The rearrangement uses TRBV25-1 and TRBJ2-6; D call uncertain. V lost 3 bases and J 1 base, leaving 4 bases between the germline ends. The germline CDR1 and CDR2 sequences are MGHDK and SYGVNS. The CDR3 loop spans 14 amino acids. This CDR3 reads CASSDYSGANVLTF. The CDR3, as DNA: TGTGCCAGCAGTGACTATTCTGGGGCCAACGTCCTGACTTTC. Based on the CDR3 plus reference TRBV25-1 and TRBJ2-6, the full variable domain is EADIYQTPRYLVIGTGKKITLECSQTMGHDKMYWYQQDPGMELHLIHYSYGVNSTEKGDLSSESTVSRIRTEHFPLTLESARPSHTSQYLCASSDYSGANVLTFGAGSRLTVL.

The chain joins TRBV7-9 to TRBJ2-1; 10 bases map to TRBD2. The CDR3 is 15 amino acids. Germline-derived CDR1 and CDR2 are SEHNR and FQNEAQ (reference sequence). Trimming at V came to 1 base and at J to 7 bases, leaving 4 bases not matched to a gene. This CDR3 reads CASSLVSSGRNEQFF. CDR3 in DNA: TGTGCCAGCAGCTTAGTGAGTAGCGGGAGGAATGAGCAGTTCTTC.

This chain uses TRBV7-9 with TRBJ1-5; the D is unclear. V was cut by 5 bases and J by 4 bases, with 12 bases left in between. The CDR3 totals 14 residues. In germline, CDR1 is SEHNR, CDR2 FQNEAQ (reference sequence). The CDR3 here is CASSLPGFNQPQHF. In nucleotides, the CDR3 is TGTGCCAGCAGCCTCCCGGGGTTTAATCAGCCCCAGCATTTT.

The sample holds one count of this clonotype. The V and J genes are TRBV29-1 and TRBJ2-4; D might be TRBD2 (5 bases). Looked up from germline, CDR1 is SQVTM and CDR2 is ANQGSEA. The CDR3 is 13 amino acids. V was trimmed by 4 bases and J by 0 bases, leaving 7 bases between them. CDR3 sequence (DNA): TGCAGCGTTGTTGCGGGAGCCAAAAACATTCAGTACTTC. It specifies CSVVAGAKNIQYF.

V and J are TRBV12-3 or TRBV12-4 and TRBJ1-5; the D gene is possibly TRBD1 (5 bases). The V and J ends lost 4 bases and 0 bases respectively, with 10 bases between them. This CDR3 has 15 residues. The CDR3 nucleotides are TGTGCCAGCAGTTACGACAGCAATAGCAATCAGCCCCAGCATTTT. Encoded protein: CASSYDSNSNQPQHF.

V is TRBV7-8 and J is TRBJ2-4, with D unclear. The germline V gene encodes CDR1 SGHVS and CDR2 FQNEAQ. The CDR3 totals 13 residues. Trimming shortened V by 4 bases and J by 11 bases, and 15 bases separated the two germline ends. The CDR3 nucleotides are TGTGCCAGCAGCTCCTCCCCCAACTATTTTCAGTACTTC. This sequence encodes CASSSSPNYFQYF.

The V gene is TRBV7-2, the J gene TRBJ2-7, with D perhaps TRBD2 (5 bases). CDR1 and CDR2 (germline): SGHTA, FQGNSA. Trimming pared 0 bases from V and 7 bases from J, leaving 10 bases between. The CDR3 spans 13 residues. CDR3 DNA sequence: TGTGCCAGCAGCTTAGCCCTGCCGGGAGAGCAGTACTTC. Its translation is CASSLALPGEQYF. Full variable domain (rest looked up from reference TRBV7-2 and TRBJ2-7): GAGVSQSPSNKVTEKGKDVELRCDPISGHTALYWYRQSLGQGLEFLIYFQGNSAPDKSGLPSDRFSAERTGGSVSTLTIQRTQQEDSAVYLCASSLALPGEQYFGPGTRLTVT.

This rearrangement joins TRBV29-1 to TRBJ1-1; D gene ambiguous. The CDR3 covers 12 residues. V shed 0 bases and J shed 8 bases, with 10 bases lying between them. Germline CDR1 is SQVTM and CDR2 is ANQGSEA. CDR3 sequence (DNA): TGCAGCGTTGAAGAATCCCGTGGCGAAGCTTTCTTT. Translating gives CSVEESRGEAFF.

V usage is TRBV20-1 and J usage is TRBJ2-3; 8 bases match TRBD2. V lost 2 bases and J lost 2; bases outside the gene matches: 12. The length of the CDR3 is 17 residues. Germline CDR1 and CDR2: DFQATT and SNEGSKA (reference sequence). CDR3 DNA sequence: TGCAGTGCTAGACTACTAAGACTAGCGCCGTTCACAGATACGCAGTATTTT. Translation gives CSARLLRLAPFTDTQYF.

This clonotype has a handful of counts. Written as DNA, the CDR3 is TGTGCCAGCAGCTTAGATGTCCCGCCGCAGTACTTC. Its protein product is CASSLDVPPQYF. This chain joins TRBV7-2 and TRBJ2-7; no clear D gene. V shed 1 base and J shed 9 bases, with 10 bases lying between them. This CDR3 has 12 amino acids. Per germline, CDR1 SGHTA and CDR2 FQGNSA.

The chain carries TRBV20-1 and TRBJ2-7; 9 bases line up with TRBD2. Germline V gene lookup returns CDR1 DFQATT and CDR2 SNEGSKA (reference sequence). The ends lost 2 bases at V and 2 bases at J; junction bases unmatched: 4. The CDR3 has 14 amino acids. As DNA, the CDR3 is TGCAGTGCTAGACGGAGCGGGAGGCCCTACGAGCAGTACTTC. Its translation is CSARRSGRPYEQYF.

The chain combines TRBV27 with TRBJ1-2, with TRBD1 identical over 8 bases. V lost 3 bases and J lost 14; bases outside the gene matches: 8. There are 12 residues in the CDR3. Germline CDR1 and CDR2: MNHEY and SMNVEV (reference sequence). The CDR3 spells CASSFGGQGITF. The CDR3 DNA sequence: TGTGCCAGCAGTTTTGGAGGACAGGGAATTACCTTC.

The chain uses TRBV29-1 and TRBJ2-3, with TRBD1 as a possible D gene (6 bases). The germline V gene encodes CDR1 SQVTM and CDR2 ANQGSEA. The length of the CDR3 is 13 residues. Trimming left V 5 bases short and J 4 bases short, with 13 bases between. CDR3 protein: CSVNRVVADTQYF. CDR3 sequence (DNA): TGCAGCGTTAACAGGGTCGTAGCAGATACGCAGTATTTT.

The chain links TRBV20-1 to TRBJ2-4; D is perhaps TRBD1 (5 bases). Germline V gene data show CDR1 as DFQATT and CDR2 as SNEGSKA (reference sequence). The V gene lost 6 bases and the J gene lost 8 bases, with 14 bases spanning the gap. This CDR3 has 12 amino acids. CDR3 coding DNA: TGCAGTGCCCAGCTCAGGGCATACATTCAGTACTTC. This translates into CSAQLRAYIQYF.

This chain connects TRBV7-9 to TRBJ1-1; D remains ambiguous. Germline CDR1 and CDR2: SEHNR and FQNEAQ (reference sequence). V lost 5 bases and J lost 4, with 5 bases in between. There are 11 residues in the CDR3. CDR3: CASSDGTEAFF. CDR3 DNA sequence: TGTGCCAGCAGCGACGGCACTGAAGCTTTCTTT.

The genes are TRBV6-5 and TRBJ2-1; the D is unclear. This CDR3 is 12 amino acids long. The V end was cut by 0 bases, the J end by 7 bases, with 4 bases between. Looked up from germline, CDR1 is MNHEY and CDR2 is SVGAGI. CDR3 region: CASSYSRNEQFF. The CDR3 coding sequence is TGTGCCAGCAGTTACTCGCGAAATGAGCAGTTCTTC.

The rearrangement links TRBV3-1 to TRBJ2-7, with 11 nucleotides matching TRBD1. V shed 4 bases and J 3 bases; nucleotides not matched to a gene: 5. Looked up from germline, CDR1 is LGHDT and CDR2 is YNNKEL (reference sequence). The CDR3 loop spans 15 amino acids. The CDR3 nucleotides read TGTGCCAGCAGCCCATCCGGGACAGGGGGCTACGAGCAGTACTTC. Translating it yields CASSPSGTGGYEQYF.

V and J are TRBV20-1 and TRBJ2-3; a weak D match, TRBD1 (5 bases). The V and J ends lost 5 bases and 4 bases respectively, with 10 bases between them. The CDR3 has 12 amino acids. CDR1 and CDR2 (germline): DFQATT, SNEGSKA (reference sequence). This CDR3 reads CSAPGLADTQYF. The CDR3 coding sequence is TGCAGTGCTCCAGGGTTGGCAGATACGCAGTATTTT.

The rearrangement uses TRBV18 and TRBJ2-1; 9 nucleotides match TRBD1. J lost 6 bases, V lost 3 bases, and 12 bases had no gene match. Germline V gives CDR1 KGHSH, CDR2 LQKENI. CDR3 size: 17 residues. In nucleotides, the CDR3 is TGTGCCAGCTCACCTACTGGGACAGGGTCTTCCCTCAATGAGCAGTTCTTC. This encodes CASSPTGTGSSLNEQFF. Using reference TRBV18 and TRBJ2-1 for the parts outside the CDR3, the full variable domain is NAGVMQNPRHLVRRRGQEARLRCSPMKGHSHVYWYRQLPEEGLKFMVYLQKENIIDESGMPKERFSAEFPKEGPSILRIQQVVRGDSAAYFCASSPTGTGSSLNEQFFGPGTRLTVL.

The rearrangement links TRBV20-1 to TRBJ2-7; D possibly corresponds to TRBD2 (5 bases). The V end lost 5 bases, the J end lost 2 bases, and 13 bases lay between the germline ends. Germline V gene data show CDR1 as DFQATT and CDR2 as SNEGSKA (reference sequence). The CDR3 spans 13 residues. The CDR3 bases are TGCAGTGCTGGCCCCAGCGGAGCCTACGAGCAGTACTTC. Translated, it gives CSAGPSGAYEQYF.

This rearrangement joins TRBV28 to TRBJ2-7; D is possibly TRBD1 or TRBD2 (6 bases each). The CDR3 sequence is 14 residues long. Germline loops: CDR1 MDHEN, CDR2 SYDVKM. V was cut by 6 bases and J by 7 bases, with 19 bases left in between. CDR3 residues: CASRETGGGGEQYF. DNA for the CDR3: TGTGCCAGCAGGGAGACAGGTGGAGGGGGAGAGCAGTACTTC.